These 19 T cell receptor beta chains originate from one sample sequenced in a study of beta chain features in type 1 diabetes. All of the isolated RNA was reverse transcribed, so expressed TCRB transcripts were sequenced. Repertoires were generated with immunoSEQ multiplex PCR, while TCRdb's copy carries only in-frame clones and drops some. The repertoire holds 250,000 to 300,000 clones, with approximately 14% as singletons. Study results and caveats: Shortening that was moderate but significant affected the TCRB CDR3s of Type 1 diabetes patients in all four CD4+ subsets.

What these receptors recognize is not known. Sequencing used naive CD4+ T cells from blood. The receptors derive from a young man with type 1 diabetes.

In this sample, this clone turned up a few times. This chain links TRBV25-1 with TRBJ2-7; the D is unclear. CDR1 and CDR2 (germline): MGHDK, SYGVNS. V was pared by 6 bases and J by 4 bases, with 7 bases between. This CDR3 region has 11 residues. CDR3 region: CASRLQYEQYF. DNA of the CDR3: TGTGCCAGCAGGCTACAGTACGAGCAGTACTTC.

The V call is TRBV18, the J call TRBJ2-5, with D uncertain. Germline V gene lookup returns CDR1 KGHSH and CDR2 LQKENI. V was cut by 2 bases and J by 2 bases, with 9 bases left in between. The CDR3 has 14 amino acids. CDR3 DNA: TGTGCCAGCTCACCATCCCGGTCTCAAGAGACCCAGTACTTC. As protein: CASSPSRSQETQYF.

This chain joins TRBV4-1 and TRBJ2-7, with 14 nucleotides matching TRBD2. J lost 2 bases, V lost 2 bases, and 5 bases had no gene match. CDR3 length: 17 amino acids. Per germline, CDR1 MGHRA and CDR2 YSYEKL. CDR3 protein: CASSQLGLAGGAYEQYF. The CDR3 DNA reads TGCGCCAGCAGCCAACTAGGACTAGCGGGAGGTGCCTACGAGCAGTACTTC.

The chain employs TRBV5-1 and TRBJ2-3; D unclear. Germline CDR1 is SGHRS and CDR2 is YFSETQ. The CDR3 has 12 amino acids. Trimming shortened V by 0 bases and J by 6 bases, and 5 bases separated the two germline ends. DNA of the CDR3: TGCGCCAGCAGCTTGGCCTACGATACGCAGTATTTT. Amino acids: CASSLAYDTQYF.

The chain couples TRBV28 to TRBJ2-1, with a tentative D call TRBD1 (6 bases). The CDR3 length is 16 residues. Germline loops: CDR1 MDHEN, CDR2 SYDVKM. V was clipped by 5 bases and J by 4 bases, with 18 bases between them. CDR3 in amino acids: CASSGPGQSPYNEQFF. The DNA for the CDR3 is TGTGCCAGCAGTGGTCCGGGACAAAGCCCGTACAATGAGCAGTTCTTC.

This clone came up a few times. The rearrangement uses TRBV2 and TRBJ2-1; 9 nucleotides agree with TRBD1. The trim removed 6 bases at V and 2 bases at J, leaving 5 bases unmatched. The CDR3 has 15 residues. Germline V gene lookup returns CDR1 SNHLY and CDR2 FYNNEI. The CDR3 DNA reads TGTGCCAGCAGAGCCGGGACAGGGCCCTACAATGAGCAGTTCTTC. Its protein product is CASRAGTGPYNEQFF.

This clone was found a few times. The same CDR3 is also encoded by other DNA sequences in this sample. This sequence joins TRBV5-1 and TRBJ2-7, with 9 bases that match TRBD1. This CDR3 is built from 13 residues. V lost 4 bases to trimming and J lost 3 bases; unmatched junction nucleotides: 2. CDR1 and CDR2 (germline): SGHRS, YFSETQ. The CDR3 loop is CASSLDRGYEQYF. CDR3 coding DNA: TGCGCCAGCAGCCTGGACAGGGGCTACGAGCAGTACTTC.

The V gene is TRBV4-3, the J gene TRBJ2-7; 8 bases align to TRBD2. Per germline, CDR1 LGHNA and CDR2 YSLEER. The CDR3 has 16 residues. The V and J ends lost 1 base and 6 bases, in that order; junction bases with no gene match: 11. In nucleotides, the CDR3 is TGCGCCAGCAGCCAAGGCCTGGGGCGGGAGGCGGGCGAGCAGTACTTC. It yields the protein CASSQGLGREAGEQYF.

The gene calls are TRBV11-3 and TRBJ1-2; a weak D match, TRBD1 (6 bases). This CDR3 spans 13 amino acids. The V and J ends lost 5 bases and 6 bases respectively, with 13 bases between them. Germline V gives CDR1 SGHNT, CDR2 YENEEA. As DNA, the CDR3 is TGTGCCAGCAGCGGTACAGGGTTGGATGGCTACACCTTC. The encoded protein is CASSGTGLDGYTF.

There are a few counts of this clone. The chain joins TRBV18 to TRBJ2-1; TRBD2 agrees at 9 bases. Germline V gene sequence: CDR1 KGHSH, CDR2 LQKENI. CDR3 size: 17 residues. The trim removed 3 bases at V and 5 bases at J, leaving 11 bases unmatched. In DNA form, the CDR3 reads TGTGCCAGCTCACCCAATTCCGGGACTAGCAGGAACAATGAGCAGTTCTTC. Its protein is CASSPNSGTSRNNEQFF.

In DNA, the CDR3 is TGTGCCAGCAGCCAAGGACTGACTCCGAGCTACAATGAGCAGTTCTTC. Amino acids: CASSQGLTPSYNEQFF. The chain links TRBV14 to TRBJ2-1; D remains ambiguous. Trimming left V 1 base short and J 3 bases short, with 13 bases between. From germline, CDR1 is SGHDN and CDR2 FVKESK. CDR3 length: 16 residues. The full variable domain, completed using reference TRBV14 and TRBJ2-1, is EAGVTQFPSHSVIEKGQTVTLRCDPISGHDNLYWYRRVMGKEIKFLLHFVKESKQDESGMPNNRFLAERTGGTYSTLKVQPAELEDSGVYFCASSQGLTPSYNEQFFGPGTRLTVL.

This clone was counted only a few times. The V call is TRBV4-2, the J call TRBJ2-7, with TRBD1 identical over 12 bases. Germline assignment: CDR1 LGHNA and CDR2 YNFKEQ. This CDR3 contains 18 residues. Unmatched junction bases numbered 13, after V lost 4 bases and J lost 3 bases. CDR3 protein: CASSRGTGGGNQGYEQYF. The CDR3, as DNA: TGTGCCAGCAGCCGCGGGACAGGGGGCGGGAATCAGGGCTACGAGCAGTACTTC.

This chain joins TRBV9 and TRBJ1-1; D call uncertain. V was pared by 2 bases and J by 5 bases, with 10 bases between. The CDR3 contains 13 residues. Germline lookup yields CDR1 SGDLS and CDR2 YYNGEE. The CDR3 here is CASSVRWETEAFF. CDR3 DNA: TGTGCCAGCAGCGTGAGGTGGGAGACTGAAGCTTTCTTT. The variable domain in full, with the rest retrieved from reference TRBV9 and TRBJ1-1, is DSGVTQTPKHLITATGQRVTLRCSPRSGDLSVYWYQQSLDQGLQFLIQYYNGEERAKGNILERFSAQQFPDLHSELNLSSLELGDSALYFCASSVRWETEAFFGQGTRLTVV.

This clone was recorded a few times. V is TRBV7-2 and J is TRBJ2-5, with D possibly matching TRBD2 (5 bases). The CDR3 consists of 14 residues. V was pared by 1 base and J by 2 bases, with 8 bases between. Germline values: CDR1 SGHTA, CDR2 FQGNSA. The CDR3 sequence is CASSLGGGQETQYF. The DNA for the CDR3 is TGTGCCAGCAGCTTAGGCGGCGGGCAAGAGACCCAGTACTTC.

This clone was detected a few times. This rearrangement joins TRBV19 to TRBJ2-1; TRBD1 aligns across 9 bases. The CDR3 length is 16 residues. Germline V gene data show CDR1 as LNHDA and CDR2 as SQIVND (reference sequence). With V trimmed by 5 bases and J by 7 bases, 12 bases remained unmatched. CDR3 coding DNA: TGTGCCAGTAGTTCCCCTCGGGACAGGGAGTCAAATGAGCAGTTCTTC. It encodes CASSSPRDRESNEQFF.

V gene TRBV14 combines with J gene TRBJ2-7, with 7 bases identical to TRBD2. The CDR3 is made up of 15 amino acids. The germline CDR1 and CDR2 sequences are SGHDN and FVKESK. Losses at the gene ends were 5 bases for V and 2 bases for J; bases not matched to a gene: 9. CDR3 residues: CASSSQLARPYEQYF. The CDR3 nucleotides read TGTGCCAGCAGCTCCCAACTAGCGAGGCCCTACGAGCAGTACTTC.

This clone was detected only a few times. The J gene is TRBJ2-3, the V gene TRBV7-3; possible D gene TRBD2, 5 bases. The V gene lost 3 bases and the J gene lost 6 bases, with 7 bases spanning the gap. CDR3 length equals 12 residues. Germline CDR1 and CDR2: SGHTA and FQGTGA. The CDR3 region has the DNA TGTGCCAGCAGCTTTCTAGCTGATACGCAGTATTTT. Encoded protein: CASSFLADTQYF.

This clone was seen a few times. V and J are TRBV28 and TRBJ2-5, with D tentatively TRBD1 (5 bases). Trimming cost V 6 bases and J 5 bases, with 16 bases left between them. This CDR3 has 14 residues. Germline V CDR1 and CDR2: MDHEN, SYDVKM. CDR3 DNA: TGTGCCAGCAGGTTACCCAGGGATGGGGAGACCCAGTACTTC. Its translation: CASRLPRDGETQYF.

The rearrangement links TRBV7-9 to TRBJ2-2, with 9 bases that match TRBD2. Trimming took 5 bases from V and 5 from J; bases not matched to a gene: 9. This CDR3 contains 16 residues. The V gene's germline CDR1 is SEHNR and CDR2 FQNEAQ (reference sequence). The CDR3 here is CASSRISGSGTGELFF. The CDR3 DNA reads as TGTGCCAGCAGCCGAATTAGCGGGAGCGGAACCGGGGAGCTGTTTTTT.